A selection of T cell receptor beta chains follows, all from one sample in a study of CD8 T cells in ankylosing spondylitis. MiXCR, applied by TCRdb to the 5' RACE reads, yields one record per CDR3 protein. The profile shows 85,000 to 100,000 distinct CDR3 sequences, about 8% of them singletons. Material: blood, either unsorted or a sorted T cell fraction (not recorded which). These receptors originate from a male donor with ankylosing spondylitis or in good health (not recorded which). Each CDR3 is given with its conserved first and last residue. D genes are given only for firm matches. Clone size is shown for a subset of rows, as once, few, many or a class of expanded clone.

CASSLDRGAYEQYF | TRBD1 | TRBV7-2 | . | TRBJ2-7
CASSRGTTSGNTIYF | . | TRBV2 | many | TRBJ1-3
CASSQGRNQPQHF | . | TRBV5-6 | many | TRBJ1-5
CSVEILGVGNEQYF | . | TRBV29-1 | many | TRBJ2-7
CASNSGSSYNEQFF | TRBD2 | TRBV6-2/TRBV6-3 | many | TRBJ2-1
CSVDTGGGQPQHF | TRBD1 | TRBV29-1 | many | TRBJ1-5
CAWSGDWGFDIQYF | . | TRBV30 | . | TRBJ2-4
CATLGRASSYEQYF | . | TRBV6-1 | many | TRBJ2-7
CASSFSMLETQYF | . | TRBV27 | few | TRBJ2-5
CASSLTGGQNNEQFF | . | TRBV7-3 | . | TRBJ2-1
CASSLSWTVKAFF | . | TRBV12-3/TRBV12-4 | many | TRBJ1-1
CASSVEQASTDTQYF | . | TRBV4-2 | . | TRBJ2-3
CASSFALAGGRSDEQFF | TRBD2 | TRBV13 | many | TRBJ2-1
CASSVRVEGGYTF | . | TRBV2 | few | TRBJ1-2
CSVALYDLYGYTF | . | TRBV29-1 | many | TRBJ1-2
CASSPLAGGQDEQFF | TRBD2 | TRBV4-3 | many | TRBJ2-1
CASTAAGIYEQYF | . | TRBV7-9 | . | TRBJ2-7
CASSPGSSGRKGDEQFF | TRBD2 | TRBV7-9 | . | TRBJ2-1